This T cell receptor (beta chain) was identified in a study of cytomegalovirus exposure and HLA in healthy donors (dated by TCRdb to about 2017). With respect to the entire study: The 650 to 750 repertoires of the first cohort and the roughly 120 validation repertoires were produced on the same platform, according to a later analysis. The aim of the study was to test whether cataloging public T cell receptors could identify signatures of past pathogen exposure. Along with the roughly 670-subject first cohort, a separate validation cohort of about 110 different subjects was used. To predict cytomegalovirus infection status, the study combined high-throughput TCR immunosequencing, statistical association of individual TCRs with disease status, and machine learning.

The full study reports these points: All 120 or so repertoires were used to score co-occurrence in the validation cohort in a later analysis, because that analysis had no HLA typing for the cohort. The study listed over 150 TCR beta chains as associated with cytomegalovirus. A few of the identified cytomegalovirus-associated TCR beta chains were confirmed in vitro to be specific for cytomegalovirus antigens. Cytomegalovirus status was reported to be diagnosed by the classifier with high specificity and sensitivity in both the original and validation cohorts. It was suggested by the authors that the approach could potentially be generalized to other disease states and immunological phenotypes. Across donors, most TCR sequences were observed very rarely, whereas some public TCRs were present in many individuals. A later analysis found that TCRs clustered in the first cohort also tended to co-occur in the 120 or so validation repertoires, with 94% of cluster scores above 0.

Libraries came from the immunoSEQ multiplex PCR assay. In the source study's methods: A statistical classification framework was built to diagnose cytomegalovirus status from the catalog of TCR beta chain sequences. What TCRdb holds here is the immuneACCESS table cut down to in-frame rearrangements. Part of the clones is not present; checked against another copy, under half of the missing clones reflect an unresolved V gene, and the others are unexplained. The DNA gave D and trimming, while V, J and clone size come from that table. The sample profile shows approximately 200,000 clones; about 81% of them were found once. The biggest ten clones account for around 1.3% of the sample. Donors formed part of the validation cohort, which comprised 120 subjects and was distinct from the first cohort of several hundred subjects. This clone was detected only once. What this receptor recognizes is not known. The sample holds no much larger clone one base away, and base qualities are not on file.

Counted from cysteine to phenylalanine, this CDR3 has 14 amino acids. Of the read, only the CDR3 DNA is kept; its 42 bases are in frame from base 1. The V and J ends are trimmed by 6 bases and 3 bases, leaving 15 bases between them. CDR1 and CDR2 are read off the germline V gene as SGHDT and YYEEEE. Material: PBMCs. This TCR came from a woman in her thirties in good health and CMV-seronegative. The chain uses TRBV5-6 and TRBJ1-2; the D segment cannot be called with confidence. The encoded CDR3 is CASTTGRTYYGYTF. The DNA sequence reads TGTGCCAGCACAACCGGTCGTACCTACTATGGCTACACCTTC.